A single sample gave rise to the 29 T cell receptor beta chains below, sequenced in a study of cytomegalovirus exposure and HLA in healthy donors. The data were produced by immunoSEQ multiplex PCR, yet TCRdb's version contains in-frame clones alone and is incomplete. The repertoire holds about 110,000 clones, with around 85% as singletons. Sequenced: PBMCs. All receptors come from a woman aged 18-30 years in good health and CMV-seronegative.

The rearrangement links TRBV6-5 to TRBJ1-4; 7 bases match TRBD1. After removal of 6 bases from V and 6 bases from J, the junction contained 7 bases not matched to a gene. Germline V gene sequence: CDR1 MNHEY, CDR2 SVGAGI. This CDR3 is built from 14 residues. CDR3 sequence: CASRKGQLHEKLFF. CDR3 coding DNA: TGTGCCAGCAGGAAGGGACAGCTCCATGAAAAACTGTTTTTT.

V and J are TRBV7-3 and TRBJ1-2; tentatively, D is TRBD1 (5 bases). Trimming stripped 2 bases from V and 0 bases from J, with 13 bases between. Germline CDR1 is SGHTA and CDR2 is FQGTGA. The CDR3 has 16 residues. CDR3 residues: CASSLGAGSANYGYTF. DNA of the CDR3: TGTGCCAGCAGCTTAGGGGCAGGGTCAGCTAACTATGGCTACACCTTC.

CDR3 in DNA: TGTGCCAGCAGCCTAGCGCCGGGGGGTCGGGGTGGCTACACCTTC. Protein: CASSLAPGGRGGYTF. The V call is TRBV7-3, the J call TRBJ1-2, with D perhaps matching TRBD1 (5 bases). CDR1 and CDR2 (germline): SGHTA, FQGTGA. The CDR3 has 15 residues. V was shortened by 5 bases and J by 7 bases, with 20 bases between the two germline ends.

This clone was found a few times. Other DNA sequences in this sample translate to the same CDR3. J is TRBJ1-1 and V is TRBV29-1; D unclear. Germline V lookup: CDR1 SQVTM, CDR2 ANQGSEA. Trimming removed 4 bases from V and 0 bases from J, with 6 bases in between. CDR3 size: 12 residues. The CDR3: CSVGLMNTEAFF. The CDR3, as DNA: TGCAGCGTTGGGCTGATGAACACTGAAGCTTTCTTT.

V and J are TRBV2 and TRBJ2-7; 7 bases match TRBD1. Germline CDR1 SNHLY, CDR2 FYNNEI. Trimming at V came to 5 bases and at J to 3 bases, leaving 10 bases not matched to a gene. This CDR3 contains 15 residues. CDR3 sequence: CASSLGTDTFYEQYF. Written as DNA, the CDR3 is TGTGCCAGCAGTCTCGGGACAGACACCTTCTACGAGCAGTACTTC.

This clone has a single count. The genes are TRBV28 and TRBJ2-7; 9 positions match TRBD1. Germline V CDR1 and CDR2: MDHEN, SYDVKM. The trim removed 6 bases at V and 3 bases at J, leaving 12 bases unmatched. CDR3 length equals 16 residues. CDR3 loop: CASRDPPGQGIYEQYF. The CDR3 DNA reads as TGTGCCAGCAGGGATCCTCCGGGACAGGGAATCTACGAGCAGTACTTC.

The sample holds one count of this clone. The rearrangement joins TRBV7-9 to TRBJ2-5, with 9 positions matching TRBD1. The CDR3 runs to 14 residues. Trimming at V came to 8 bases and at J to 4 bases, leaving 8 bases not matched to a gene. Germline V CDR1 and CDR2: SEHNR, FQNEAQ (reference sequence). For the CDR3, the DNA is TGTGCCAGCGACAGGGGGGCCAGTCCAGAGACCCAGTACTTC. It yields the protein CASDRGASPETQYF.

The chain is built from TRBV27 and TRBJ2-7; TRBD1 aligns across 7 bases. Trimming at V came to 2 bases and at J to 2 bases, leaving 9 bases not matched to a gene. The CDR3 extends over 16 amino acids. The germline gives CDR1 MNHEY, CDR2 SMNVEV (reference sequence). The CDR3 loop is CASSLPDRVGTYEQYF. The DNA of the CDR3 is TGTGCCAGCAGTTTACCTGACAGGGTGGGAACCTACGAGCAGTACTTC.

The V call is TRBV6-1, the J call TRBJ2-1; TRBD1 is a possible D gene (5 bases). The V end was cut by 9 bases, the J end by 7 bases, with 13 bases between. The CDR3 has 12 residues. The V gene's germline CDR1 is MNHNS and CDR2 SASEGT. The CDR3 protein is CASRGNENEQFF. Here the CDR3 DNA reads TGTGCCAGTAGGGGTAACGAGAATGAGCAGTTCTTC.

The V call is TRBV7-6, the J call TRBJ1-6, with D maybe TRBD1 (6 bases). V gave up 5 bases and J gave up 7 bases, with 15 bases separating them. This CDR3 is 15 amino acids long. CDR1 and CDR2 from the germline V gene are SGHVS and FNYEAQ. The CDR3 reads CASSADPGQNSPLHF. CDR3 nucleotides: TGTGCCAGCAGCGCCGACCCGGGACAAAATTCACCCCTCCACTTT.

The chain recombines TRBV11-2 with TRBJ2-5; the D gene is possibly TRBD1 (5 bases). The CDR3 is made up of 13 amino acids. V lost 1 base to trimming and J lost 5 bases, with 8 bases between them. From germline, CDR1 is SGHAT and CDR2 FQNNGV. This CDR3 reads CASSLGQQETQYF. The CDR3 DNA reads TGTGCCAGCAGCTTAGGACAGCAGGAGACCCAGTACTTC.

The gene calls are TRBV7-3 and TRBJ1-1; 8 nucleotides agree with TRBD1. Germline V gene lookup returns CDR1 SGHTA and CDR2 FQGTGA. V shed 2 bases and J 4 bases; nucleotides not matched to a gene: 6. CDR3 length: 15 amino acids. The CDR3 bases are TGTGCCAGCAGCTTACGACAGGGGAGAGGCACTGAAGCTTTCTTT. Translating gives CASSLRQGRGTEAFF.

The V call is TRBV2, the J call TRBJ2-5, with a weak D call TRBD2 (5 bases). V lost 5 bases and J 4 bases, leaving 8 bases between the germline ends. Germline V CDR1 and CDR2: SNHLY, FYNNEI. The CDR3 has 12 residues. For the CDR3, the DNA is TGTGCCAGCAGTTTAGGGAGAGAGACCCAGTACTTC. Its translation: CASSLGRETQYF.

As regards this clone: Different DNA sequences within this sample yield the same CDR3. The CDR3 sequence: CASSIGNEQYF. CDR3 coding DNA: TGTGCCAGTAGTATAGGTAACGAGCAGTACTTC. J is TRBJ2-7 and V is TRBV19; the D is unclear. Germline V gene lookup returns CDR1 LNHDA and CDR2 SQIVND (reference sequence). The ends were cut back, 1 base at V and 5 bases at J, with 3 bases in the middle. The length of the CDR3 is 11 residues.

This chain links TRBV5-1 with TRBJ2-4, with TRBD1 identical over 8 bases. CDR1 and CDR2 from the germline V gene are SGHRS and YFSETQ. V dropped 2 bases and J dropped 9; count of bases not matched to a gene: 10. The CDR3 spans 15 residues. The CDR3 nucleotides read TGCGCCAGCAGCTTAGGGGACAGGCAAGGCGGCATTCAGTACTTC. Its protein product is CASSLGDRQGGIQYF.

V is TRBV4-1 and J is TRBJ2-3; 15 nucleotides line up with TRBD2. Germline CDR1 is MGHRA and CDR2 is YSYEKL. The CDR3 consists of 15 residues. V was clipped by 4 bases and J by 6 bases; unmatched bases: 2. CDR3 bases: TGCGCCAGCAGCCCGGGACTAGCGGGGGGTGATACGCAGTATTTT. Its protein product is CASSPGLAGGDTQYF.

The chain recombines TRBV5-4 with TRBJ2-7; tentative D call: TRBD1 (5 bases). The CDR3 consists of 14 residues. Germline CDR1 SGHNT, CDR2 YYREEE (reference sequence). Trimming cost V 0 bases and J 7 bases, with 14 bases left between them. CDR3 loop: CASSLGGPSGEQYF. Here the CDR3 DNA reads TGTGCCAGCAGCTTGGGTGGCCCGTCAGGGGAGCAGTACTTC.

V usage is TRBV6-1 and J usage is TRBJ1-6; 7 nucleotides align to TRBD1. The CDR3 spans 15 residues. Germline CDR1 is MNHNS and CDR2 is SASEGT. The trim removed 4 bases at V and 6 bases at J, leaving 6 bases unmatched. The CDR3 protein is CASSARQGPNSPLHF. The CDR3 DNA reads TGTGCCAGCAGTGCCAGACAGGGCCCTAATTCACCCCTCCACTTT.

The rearrangement joins TRBV11-2 to TRBJ1-1; a weak D match, TRBD1 (5 bases). V was clipped by 4 bases and J by 11 bases, with 20 bases between them. In germline, CDR1 is SGHAT, CDR2 FQNNGV. CDR3 length equals 14 residues. This CDR3 is CASSSLKTREEAFF. CDR3 bases: TGTGCCAGCAGCTCCCTGAAGACCAGGGAAGAGGCTTTCTTT.

The V call is TRBV5-1, the J call TRBJ2-1, with 8 bases aligning to TRBD2. V dropped 4 bases and J dropped 0; count of bases not matched to a gene: 9. Germline V gene data show CDR1 as SGHRS and CDR2 as YFSETQ. The CDR3 contains 17 residues. In nucleotides, the CDR3 is TGCGCCAGCAGCCGGGAGGGGGGCCGGAGCTCCTACAATGAGCAGTTCTTC. Translated, it gives CASSREGGRSSYNEQFF.

The chain carries TRBV6-1 and TRBJ1-1; TRBD1 agrees at 7 bases. Germline values: CDR1 MNHNS, CDR2 SASEGT. Trimming at V came to 1 base and at J to 10 bases, leaving 15 bases not matched to a gene. The CDR3 length is 16 residues. Written as DNA, the CDR3 is TGTGCCAGCAGTGAAGGAGTGGGGACAGCGGGGGAGGCAGCTTTCTTT. This gives the protein CASSEGVGTAGEAAFF.

V is TRBV6-6 and J is TRBJ1-1, with D hard to call. The length of the CDR3 is 14 residues. Germline loops: CDR1 MNHNY, CDR2 SVGAGI (reference sequence). Trimming pared 1 base from V and 1 base from J, leaving 7 bases between. CDR3 residues: CASSYLHQNTEAFF. The DNA of the CDR3 is TGTGCCAGCAGTTACTTACACCAGAACACTGAAGCTTTCTTT.

CDR3 bases: TGTGCCTGGAGTGTGGGAGGGGGGAACGCCTACGAGCAGTACTTC. Encoded protein: CAWSVGGGNAYEQYF. The genes are TRBV30 and TRBJ2-7; possible D gene TRBD2, 7 bases. Germline CDR1 and CDR2: GTSNPN and SVGIG (reference sequence). Trimming pared 0 bases from V and 2 bases from J, leaving 14 bases between. The CDR3 runs to 15 residues.

This clone was seen only once. V gene TRBV4-1 combines with J gene TRBJ1-5; 7 nucleotides agree with TRBD1. The CDR3 is 14 amino acids. The germline CDR1 and CDR2 sequences are MGHRA and YSYEKL. V lost 4 bases, J lost 7 bases, and 7 bases stayed unmatched. The CDR3: CASSPGTVGQPQHF. The CDR3 nucleotides are TGCGCCAGCAGCCCGGGGACAGTGGGGCAGCCCCAGCATTTT.

This chain links TRBV6-5 with TRBJ1-1; D possibly corresponds to TRBD1 (5 bases). CDR1 is MNHEY, CDR2 SVGAGI, per germline. Trimming pared 0 bases from V and 8 bases from J, leaving 10 bases between. The CDR3 has 13 amino acids. CDR3: CASSYSSGPEAFF. The DNA for the CDR3 is TGTGCCAGCAGTTACTCTTCAGGGCCCGAAGCTTTCTTT.

The V and J genes are TRBV27 and TRBJ1-1; D remains ambiguous. This CDR3 is built from 13 residues. V dropped 2 bases and J dropped 7 bases, with 11 bases sitting between them. Germline CDR1 MNHEY, CDR2 SMNVEV (reference sequence). CDR3 coding DNA: TGTGCCAGCAGTTTACGACCGGGAAGTGAAGCTTTCTTT. Residues: CASSLRPGSEAFF.

The rearrangement joins TRBV10-3 to TRBJ2-7; 8 nucleotides align to TRBD2. V gave up 6 bases and J gave up 4 bases; unmatched junction bases: 14. The germline CDR1 and CDR2 sequences are ENHRY and SYGVKD. The CDR3 loop spans 16 amino acids. This chain's CDR3 is CAIRGGSGGISYEQYF. In DNA form, the CDR3 reads TGTGCCATCAGGGGGGGGAGCGGGGGTATTTCTTACGAGCAGTACTTC.

V usage is TRBV4-1 and J usage is TRBJ1-1; 8 bases match TRBD1. The V gene's germline CDR1 is MGHRA and CDR2 YSYEKL. The CDR3 covers 13 residues. Losses at the gene ends were 4 bases for V and 5 bases for J; bases not matched to a gene: 3. The CDR3 bases are TGCGCCAGCAGCCCTAACAGGGGGACTGAAGCTTTCTTT. It encodes CASSPNRGTEAFF.

The sample holds a few counts of this clone. This chain links TRBV2 with TRBJ2-3, with 7 bases lining up with TRBD1. V shed 7 bases, J shed 6 bases, and the junction held 22 bases outside the gene matches. CDR3 size: 18 residues. From germline, CDR1 is SNHLY and CDR2 FYNNEI. The CDR3 DNA is TGTGCCAGCATCGCACAGGGGTCTTGGACTGAGTCCGTGGATACGCAGTATTTT. It encodes CASIAQGSWTESVDTQYF.